This T cell receptor beta chain was documented in a study of T cell repertoires in cytomegalovirus infection. Study observations and caveats: Dominant in the ex vivo response were TCR beta clonotypes restricted by HLA-C and specific for CMV.

A single record per CDR3 protein comes from TCRdb applying MiXCR to the reads. The sample lists approximately 730,000 distinct CDR3 sequences; 25% to 30% were seen once. This clonotype was found many times. Antigen specificity is unknown. V gave up 5 bases and J gave up 7 bases; unmatched junction bases: 4. The CDR3 sequence is 15 residues long. Germline values: CDR1 SGHAT, CDR2 FQNNGV. The receptor was isolated from a human donor in good health (CMV status not recorded). Some clones in this sample may be carry-over from other donors' samples. Sequenced material: cultured CD8+ T cells from PBMCs, taken from culture after CMV antigen stimulation. This chain connects TRBV11-2 to TRBJ2-1, with 14 bases matching TRBD2. CDR3 loop: CASSAGTSGGNEQFF. CDR3 DNA: TGTGCCAGCAGCGCAGGGACTAGCGGGGGTAATGAGCAGTTCTTC.